A selection of T cell receptor beta chains follows, all from one sample in a study of T cell repertoires in cytomegalovirus infection. TCRdb processed the reads anew with MiXCR; each CDR3 protein has one entry. This sample has more than 150,000 distinct CDR3 sequences, with roughly 19% found just once. The specimen was PBMCs. Receptors were obtained from a human donor in good health (CMV status not recorded). Some clones in this sample may be carry-over from other donors' samples. Both conserved end residues are part of each CDR3. D genes are given only for firm matches. Clone size is not always given. Where it is, it says once, few, many or a class for expanded clones.

j_call	v_call	clone_size	d_call	cdr3_length	cdr3_nt	cdr3_aa
TRBJ2-1	TRBV12-5	few	.	15	TGTGCTAGTGGTTCCCGAGCAAGCTCCTACAATGAGCAGTTCTTC	CASGSRASSYNEQFF
TRBJ1-1	TRBV28	.	.	13	TGTGCCAGCCGTAATCCCAGCAGCACTGAAGCTTTCTTT	CASRNPSSTEAFF
TRBJ2-5	TRBV7-9	.	.	15	TGTGCCAGCAGCAAAGACACCCGAAACCAAGAGACCCAGTACTTC	CASSKDTRNQETQYF
TRBJ1-5	TRBV12-3/TRBV12-4	many	.	16	TGTGCCAGCAGTTTAAAGGGGCCGAGTAGCAATCAGCCCCAGCATTTT	CASSLKGPSSNQPQHF
TRBJ1-1	TRBV7-8	many	.	13	TGTGCCAGCAGCTTAATCAGCGCGACTGAAGCTTTCTTT	CASSLISATEAFF
TRBJ2-1	TRBV7-3	few	.	15	TGTGCCAGCAGCTTGGAGGGGGGGGTAGTGAATGAGCAGTTCTTC	CASSLEGGVVNEQFF
TRBJ2-5	TRBV7-3	.	.	13	TGTGCCAGCAGCTTAACCGATCAAGAGACCCAGTACTTC	CASSLTDQETQYF
TRBJ1-1	TRBV11-3	many	.	11	TGTGCCAGCATATATGGCACTGAAGCTTTCTTT	CASIYGTEAFF
TRBJ2-3	TRBV7-9	.	.	16	TGTGCCAGCAGCTCGCGGACTTCCCCCTCCCCAGATACGCAGTATTTT	CASSSRTSPSPDTQYF
TRBJ2-1	TRBV12-5	.	TRBD2	17	TGTGCTAGTGCCCCCGCCCTGTCGGCTAGCGGGGACTATGAGCAGTTCTTC	CASAPALSASGDYEQFF
TRBJ1-1	TRBV10-3	.	TRBD1	16	TGTGCCATCGGCATGGGGGCGACAGGGAGCAACACTGAAGCTTTCTTT	CAIGMGATGSNTEAFF
TRBJ2-7	TRBV20-1	.	.	13	TGCAGTGCTAGAGTAGCTAGCTCCTACGAGCAGTACTTC	CSARVASSYEQYF
TRBJ2-1	TRBV28	.	.	14	TGTGCCAGCAGTTTAGGGATGAAGGGTGGAGAGCAGTTCTTC	CASSLGMKGGEQFF
TRBJ2-7	TRBV12-3/TRBV12-4	.	.	16	TGTGCCAGCAGCACCCCTTCAGAGGGTAGCTCCTACGAGCAGTACTTC	CASSTPSEGSSYEQYF
TRBJ2-7	TRBV7-2	many	TRBD2	16	TGTGCCAGCAGCTTGGGGGCGGGAGGGCCTCTGGGCGAGCAGTACTTC	CASSLGAGGPLGEQYF
TRBJ1-5	TRBV6-2/TRBV6-3	.	TRBD1	15	TGTGCCAGCAGATTCGGACAGGGAAGCAATCAGCCCCAGCATTTT	CASRFGQGSNQPQHF
TRBJ2-1	TRBV28	.	TRBD2	14	TGTGCCAGCGGGTTGACTAGCAGAGACAATGAGCAGTTCTTC	CASGLTSRDNEQFF
TRBJ2-7	TRBV7-2	many	TRBD2	15	TGTGCCAGCAGCTTTAAAGCGGGAGATCCTTACGAGCAGTACTTC	CASSFKAGDPYEQYF
TRBJ1-1	TRBV6-1	.	.	13	TGTGCCAGCACCCTTAGTGGGGCCTTTGAAGCTTTCTTT	CASTLSGAFEAFF
TRBJ2-7	TRBV28	.	TRBD1	15	TGTGCCAGCAGCTCCGGGACAGGGATACTCTACGAGCAGTACTTC	CASSSGTGILYEQYF
TRBJ1-1	TRBV20-1	.	.	14	TGCAGTGCTAGGGGTGGGGTGGTGAACACTGAAGCTTTCTTT	CSARGGVVNTEAFF
TRBJ2-7	TRBV29-1	.	.	13	TGCAGCGTTGGTTCAGGGAGCTCCTACGAGCAGTACTTC	CSVGSGSSYEQYF
TRBJ2-7	TRBV30	.	.	15	TGTGCCTGGAGGGTCGTTAGGGGAGGATCCTACGAGCAGTACTTC	CAWRVVRGGSYEQYF
TRBJ2-7	TRBV5-1	many	.	16	TGCGCCAGCAGCTTGGGTTCTGGGGGTCCGGGGGACGAGCAGTACTTC	CASSLGSGGPGDEQYF
TRBJ2-2	TRBV7-9	.	.	17	TGTGCCAGCAGCTTTCCTCGCACAAAGACGAACACCGTGGAGCTGTTTTTT	CASSFPRTKTNTVELFF
TRBJ2-2	TRBV29-1	.	.	14	TGCAGCGGGAAGGGGGGGTTCCGCACCGGGGAGCTGTTTTTT	CSGKGGFRTGELFF
TRBJ1-6	TRBV20-1	.	TRBD1	14	TGCAGTGCTAGGGAGACAGGGCGAAATTCACCCCTCCACTTT	CSARETGRNSPLHF
TRBJ2-7	TRBV10-3	.	TRBD2	13	TGTGCCACTAGCGGGAGAGAAATGGACGAGCAGTACTTC	CATSGREMDEQYF
TRBJ1-2	TRBV7-3	few	.	15	TGTGCCAGCAGCGCAACAGGGACCGTAGGGTATGGCTACACCTTC	CASSATGTVGYGYTF